This TCR beta chain was identified in a study of cytomegalovirus exposure and HLA in healthy donors (dated by TCRdb to 2016 to 2017). Looking at the study overall: In an earlier analysis of 587 of the donors, approximately 260 Gb of sequence data and approximately 100 million unique TCR beta sequences from roughly 180 million T cells were reported. Using immunosequencing, the study profiled T cell repertoires from approximately 700 subjects and related those repertoires to cytomegalovirus serostatus. Along with the 666-subject first cohort, a separate validation cohort of some 130 different subjects was used. Among 350 to 400 genotyped donors of the cohort, an average of 235,054 unique TCR beta nucleotide sequences were sequenced per donor, around 20% of them non-productive. In a later analysis, previously published TCR beta repertoires from some 640 donors were re-analyzed and high-resolution HLA genotyping was added so that TCR occurrence patterns could be studied. HLA typing included class I and class II loci at four-digit resolution. An earlier analysis of 500 to 650 of the donors applied high-throughput TCR beta sequencing to assess whether each TCR beta V gene segment acted as functional or pseudogenic. Rather than drawing on any new phenotypic data, the later analysis identified candidate immune exposures from TCR beta sequences and the way those sequences occurred across donors. To predict cytomegalovirus infection status, the study brought together high-throughput TCR immunosequencing, statistical association of individual TCRs with disease status, and machine learning. The study aimed to test whether cataloging public T cell receptors could reveal signatures of past pathogen exposure. In a later genetic analysis, genome-wide SNP genotypes for about three fifths of the roughly 670 donors were used, and that subset was treated as a discovery cohort. An early release that covered about 600 HLA-typed donors contained approximately 300 gigabases of sequencing data and 75 million to 100 million unique TCR sequences. Typing coverage varied by locus: roughly 629-630 donors for A, B, C, DRB1 and DQB1; under 550 for DQA1; more than 600 for DPA1; roughly 470 for DPB1. Of the roughly 410 genotyped donors, 81% were placed in the genetic ancestry cluster associated with self-reported Caucasian donors. Every repertoire in the discovery cohort had been generated on one and the same sequencing platform. Alongside the repertoire data, information on donor age, sex, ethnicity and CMV serostatus was compiled. Several DR-DQ haplotypes were treated as single units for association and clustering because of strong linkage in the cohort. The research as a whole found: For the cohort, immune exposure information was limited to CMV serostatus. Because counts were too low, 15 to 20 rarely observed V segments, including chromosome 9 orphons, were excluded from the earlier analysis of several hundred of the donors. A later analysis found that most CMV-associated TCR beta chains appeared HLA-restricted, with HLA associations seemingly driven largely by CMV exposure. A few of the identified cytomegalovirus-associated TCR beta chains were confirmed in vitro to be specific for cytomegalovirus antigens. Linkage disequilibrium might explain the correlated functional status among segregating V segments, but an unknown experimental factor could not be excluded. The 87-base-pair reads could not distinguish some IMGT-functional V segments, including TRBV6-2 and TRBV6-3, so those segments were excluded. Presence/absence analyses assumed roughly uniform sequencing depth across donors, an assumption that may not hold. In a later analysis, several top co-occurrence clusters were reported to appear linked to parvovirus B19, influenza, CMV and Epstein-Barr virus. While some public TCRs were present in many individuals, most TCR sequences turned up only very rarely across donors. A total of roughly 160 TCR beta chains were listed by the study as associated with cytomegalovirus. In this cohort, only TCR beta chains were sequenced, and detectable features were limited by the absence of alpha or paired-chain data. V-gene and J-gene trimming of TCR beta chains was associated with a missense DCLRE1C variant in a later genetic analysis, and the association was replicated in an independent cohort. In a later analysis, HLA-associated TCR beta chains were found to be more clonally expanded and to have lower generation probabilities than equally common non-associated chains. Specific HLA alleles were associated with more than 15,000 TCR beta sequences at a false discovery rate of 0.05 in a later analysis. According to a later genetic analysis, donors in an Asian-associated ancestry cluster had fewer N-insertions in productive TCRs than the roughly 670-donor mean. A group of highly shared sequence variants was considered likely to be a technical artifact of the sequencing pipeline. An earlier analysis of around 540 of the donors showed that most TCR beta V segments appeared in productive rearrangements either about 87% or about 30% of the time, which broadly matched IMGT annotations. A further reported finding was that TCR beta sequences accurately predicted the HLA-A and HLA-B alleles for most subjects in the first cohort. Cytomegalovirus status was reported to be diagnosed by the classifier with high specificity and sensitivity in both the original and validation cohorts. HLA typing was unavailable for some donors at each locus, so association tests used only the typed subset. Strong co-occurrence of HLA alleles, especially DR and DQ, made assigning TCR associations to individual alleles difficult. According to the authors, the approach could potentially be generalized to other disease states and immunological phenotypes. A later analysis found that TCR association rates varied across HLA loci, with DRB1 alleles showing the most associated TCRs and HLA-C alleles the fewest.

Libraries were made using the immunoSEQ multiplex PCR assay. A mixture of 60 forward primers for TCR Vbeta segments and 13 reverse primers for TCR Jbeta segments was used in the multiplex PCR. A multiplex PCR assay on genomic DNA amplified the CDR3 region of rearranged TCR beta genes. The amplified TCR beta libraries were sequenced on the Illumina HiSeq System as 87-base-pair reads. The study's own analysis went as follows. Across the roughly 670 repertoires, a later analysis counted 80 million or so unique TCR beta chains, 9 million to 14 million of which were shared by at least two donors. To remove PCR and sequencing errors, raw reads were error-corrected and collapsed into unique sequences using a nearest-neighbor algorithm that merged closely related sequences. V, D and J gene segments were assigned by aligning CDR3 sequences to IMGT reference sequences. For a sequence to be retained, at least a six-nucleotide match to both a V gene segment and a J gene segment was required. A rearrangement was called productive if the CDR3 had no stop codons and remained in frame with V and J, and every other rearrangement was called non-productive. Following IMGT convention, CDR3 was defined as the stretch from the second conserved V-encoded cysteine to the conserved J-encoded phenylalanine. The earlier analysis of about 570 of the donors excluded any sequence lacking an unambiguous match to a single V gene segment. An earlier analysis of some 500 of the donors classified V segments as functional when productive rearrangements were above 56.7% and as segregating when the standard deviation between donors was above 5%. To diagnose cytomegalovirus status from the catalog of TCR beta chain sequences, a statistical classification framework was built. V and J gene assignment, in a later analysis, came from comparing TCR nucleotide sequences with IMGT/GENE-DB human TR gene sequences. In a later analysis, CDR3 sequences and most-parsimonious VDJ recombination scenarios were assigned using the TCRdist pipeline. In a later analysis, each TCR beta chain was defined by its CDR3 amino acid sequence together with its V-gene family, and reads without a unique V-gene family were excluded. In a later analysis, 550 to 650 highly shared, low-generation-probability nucleotide sequences were removed to address suspected cross-contamination and a sequencing artifact. In a later analysis, a clonal expansion index was calculated for each public chain from normalized within-repertoire ranks of inferred template counts. A later analysis computed generation probabilities with a VDJ recombination model fitted to out-of-frame rearrangements, and checked the results against IGoR. In a later analysis, TCR-TCR, TCR-HLA and TCR-CMV co-occurrence was scored with hypergeometric tests, and a repertoire-size bias correction was applied to TCR pairs. False discovery rates were estimated in a later analysis by permuting HLA or CMV assignments 20 times. In a later analysis, co-occurring TCRs were grouped using DBSCAN, and TCRdist sequence similarity was added for clustering within HLA-allele-positive subsets. Repertoires with fewer than 30,000 or more than 120,000 public chains, plus five repertoires with anomalous nucleotide sharing, were excluded from co-occurrence clustering. This is the immuneACCESS table as TCRdb keeps it, with only in-frame sequences that have V and J called. A part of the clones is gone; compared with another copy, unresolved V genes explain less than half, and the rest is unexplained. That table supplies the V and J calls and clone size; D and trimming were determined from the DNA. Here the sample has 85,000 to 100,000 clones; under 80% occur a single time. In total, the top ten clones hold more than 6% of the sample.

Note on this clone: Its antigen remains unidentified. It has no much larger one-base neighbor in the sample; base qualities were not kept.

The cohort was made up of roughly 670 healthy bone marrow donors. At the time of sampling, every cohort member was nominally healthy, though immune exposures that went unrecorded were likely present. The donor tested CMV seropositive, placing the donor among the 250 to 300 seropositive members of the cohort. A peripheral blood sample was collected from each donor, and TCR beta sequencing was performed on peripheral blood mononuclear cells. Genomic DNA extraction from the blood cell samples was performed with the Qiagen DNeasy Blood Extraction Kit. V loses 2 bases of germline sequence and J loses 2 bases, and the interval between the two ends is 16 bases. The CDR3 numbers 17 residues from cysteine through phenylalanine. Solely the CDR3 DNA is kept, with 51 bases framed from the first base.

Sequencing used PBMCs. This clonotype was obtained from a man aged 35-49 years in good health and CMV-seropositive. The chain employs TRBV23-1 and TRBJ2-1; the D region possibly corresponds to TRBD2 (6 bases align). TRBV23-1 is designated an ORF whose function remains uncertain. The CDR3 protein sequence reads: CASSQADGTGAYNEQFF. The sequenced DNA: TGCGCCAGCAGTCAAGCGGACGGGACTGGGGCCTACAATGAGCAGTTCTTC.